This T cell receptor (beta chain) was sequenced during a study of cytomegalovirus exposure and HLA in healthy donors. Study-wide background: Roughly 85 million unique TCRs from HLA-typed donors made up an early data release.

Each donor's status was that of a healthy bone marrow donor. This PCR relied on a set of 60 Vbeta primers and 13 Jbeta primers. The assay was immunoSEQ multiplex PCR, and TCRdb's table has in-frame clones only and misses some. The table has 150,000 to 200,000 clones, 80% seen once. This TCR derives from a man aged 25 to 45 in good health and CMV-seronegative. What was sequenced was PBMCs.

CDR3 in DNA: TGTGCCAGCTCACCCCCGGGACAGGGGGCACTCAAGGCTGGCTACACCTTC. It specifies CASSPPGQGALKAGYTF. This sequence joins TRBV18 and TRBJ1-2, with 12 bases lining up with TRBD1. Germline V gene lookup returns CDR1 KGHSH and CDR2 LQKENI. J was trimmed by 7 bases and V by 3 bases; bases with no gene match: 12. This CDR3 is 17 amino acids long.